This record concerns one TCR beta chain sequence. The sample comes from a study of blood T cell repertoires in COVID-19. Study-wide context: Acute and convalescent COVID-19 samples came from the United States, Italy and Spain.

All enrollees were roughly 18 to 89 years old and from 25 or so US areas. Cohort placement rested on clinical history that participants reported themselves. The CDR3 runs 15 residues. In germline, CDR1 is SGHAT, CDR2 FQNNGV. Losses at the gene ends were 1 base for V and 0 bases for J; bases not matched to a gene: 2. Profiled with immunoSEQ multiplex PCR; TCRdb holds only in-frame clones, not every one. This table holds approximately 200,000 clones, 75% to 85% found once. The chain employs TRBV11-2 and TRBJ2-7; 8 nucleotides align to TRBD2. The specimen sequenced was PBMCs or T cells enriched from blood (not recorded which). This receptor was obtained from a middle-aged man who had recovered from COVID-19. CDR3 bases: TGTGCCAGCAGCTTAGCGGGAGGGGTCTCCTACGAGCAGTACTTC. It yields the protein CASSLAGGVSYEQYF.